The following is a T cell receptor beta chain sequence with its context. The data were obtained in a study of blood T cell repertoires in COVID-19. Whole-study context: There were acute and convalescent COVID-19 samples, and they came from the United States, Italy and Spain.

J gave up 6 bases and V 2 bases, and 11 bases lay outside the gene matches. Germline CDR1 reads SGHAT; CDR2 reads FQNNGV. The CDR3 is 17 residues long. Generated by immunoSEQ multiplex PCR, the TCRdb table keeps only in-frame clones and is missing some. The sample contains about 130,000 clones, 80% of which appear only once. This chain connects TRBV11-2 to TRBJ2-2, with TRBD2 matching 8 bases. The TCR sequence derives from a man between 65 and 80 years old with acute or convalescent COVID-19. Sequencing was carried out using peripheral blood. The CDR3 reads CASSLTSGGGGAGELFF. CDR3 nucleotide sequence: TGTGCCAGCAGCTTAACGAGCGGGGGCGGAGGAGCCGGGGAGCTGTTTTTT.